This T cell receptor (beta chain) came from a study of beta chain features in type 1 diabetes. As regards this clone: Its antigen is not identified.

Sequencing targeted expressed TCRB transcripts, as all isolated RNA had been reverse transcribed. Profiled with immunoSEQ multiplex PCR; TCRdb holds only in-frame clones, not every one. This table holds 300,000 or so clones, 7% to 10% found once. Findings and limits, study-wide: Shorter TCRB CDR3s, moderately but significantly so, were found in Type 1 diabetes patients in all four CD4+ subsets. More deletions and fewer insertions at VDJ junctions were seen in type 1 diabetes patients.

The specimen sequenced was central memory CD4+ T cells from blood. The clonotype was recovered from a man aged 25-45 years with type 1 diabetes.

The CDR3 is CASRQTSGGRSSTDTQYF. The CDR3 region has the DNA TGCGCCAGCAGACAGACTAGCGGGGGCCGTTCTAGCACAGATACGCAGTATTTT. The chain joins TRBV4-1 to TRBJ2-3, with 12 nucleotides matching TRBD2. The germline V gene encodes CDR1 MGHRA and CDR2 YSYEKL. The CDR3 has 18 residues. The V segment lost 6 bases and the J segment 0 bases; nucleotides outside the gene matches: 10.